The T cell receptor beta chain under discussion was sequenced for a study of blood T cell repertoires in COVID-19. Across the study: The samples span acute and convalescent COVID-19 from the United States, Italy and Spain. The cDNA or gDNA used as material had been derived from T cells, B-cell-depleted T cells, or PBMCs.

In the source study's methods: How many nucleated cells were present was estimated from reference gene primer amplification. Sequencing was performed with immunoSEQ multiplex PCR; in TCRdb, only in-frame clones are kept and a portion is missing. V and J calls and clone size are as listed in that table; D and trimming were resolved from the DNA. The sample records tens of thousands of clones, 70% to 90% being singletons. Trimming took 7 bases from V and 2 from J, leaving 9 bases between them. This CDR3 has 12 amino acids. Germline V gives CDR1 SNHLY, CDR2 FYNNEI. This TCR was sampled from a man aged 65 to 79 with active COVID-19. The chain couples TRBV2 to TRBJ2-7; D not resolved. Source material: peripheral blood. CDR3 protein: CASTLLTYEQYF. The CDR3 DNA sequence: TGTGCCAGCACCTTACTGACCTACGAGCAGTACTTC. Full variable domain (remainder filled in from reference TRBV2 and TRBJ2-7): EPEVTQTPSHQVTQMGQEVILRCVPISNHLYFYWYRQILGQKVEFLVSFYNNEISEKSEIFDDQFSVERPDGSNFTLKIRSTKLEDSAMYFCASTLLTYEQYFGPGTRLTVT.